A single TCR beta chain is shown here with its context. No antigen is known for it. Only in-frame clones appear in the TCRdb table, and some are missing; sequencing was by immunoSEQ multiplex PCR. The table has around 150,000 clones, 75% to 95% seen once. These data come from a study of T cell responses to AZD1222 COVID-19 vaccine. Study-wide results and limits: Every sample of the repertoires postdated the peak T cell response.

Germline V gene data show CDR1 as MNHEY and CDR2 as SVGAGI. This CDR3 has 14 amino acids. V lost 6 bases to trimming and J lost 5 bases, with 14 bases between them. The chain couples TRBV6-5 to TRBJ1-5; perhaps TRBD1 as D (5 bases). The source was peripheral blood, collected 28 days after the second AZD1222 dose. The source of this sequence is an adult who received the AZD1222 COVID-19 vaccine. CDR3 sequence: CASSRAGRDQPQHF. In DNA, the CDR3 is TGTGCCAGCAGCCGGGCAGGGAGGGATCAGCCCCAGCATTTT.